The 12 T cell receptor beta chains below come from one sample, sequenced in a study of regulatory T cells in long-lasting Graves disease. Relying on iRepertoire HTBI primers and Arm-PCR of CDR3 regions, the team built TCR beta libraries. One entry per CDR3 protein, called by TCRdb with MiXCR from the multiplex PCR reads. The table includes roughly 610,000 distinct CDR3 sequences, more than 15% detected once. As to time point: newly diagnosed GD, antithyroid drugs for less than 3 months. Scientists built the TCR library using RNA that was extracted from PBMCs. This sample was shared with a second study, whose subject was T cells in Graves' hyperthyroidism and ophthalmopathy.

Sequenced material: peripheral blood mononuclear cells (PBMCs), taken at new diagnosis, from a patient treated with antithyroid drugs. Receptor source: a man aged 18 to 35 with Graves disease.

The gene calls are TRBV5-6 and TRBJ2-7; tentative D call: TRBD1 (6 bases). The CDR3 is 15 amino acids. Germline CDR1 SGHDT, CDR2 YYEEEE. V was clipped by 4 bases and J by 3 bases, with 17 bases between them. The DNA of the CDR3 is TGTGCCAGCAGCCGGGACACAGAGAATAACTACGAGCAGTACTTC. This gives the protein CASSRDTENNYEQYF.

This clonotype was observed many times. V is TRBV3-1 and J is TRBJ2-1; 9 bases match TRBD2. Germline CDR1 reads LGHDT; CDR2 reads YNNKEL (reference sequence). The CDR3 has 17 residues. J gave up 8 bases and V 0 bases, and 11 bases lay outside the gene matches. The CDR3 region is CASSQERIAGDGDEQFF. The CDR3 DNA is TGTGCCAGCAGCCAAGAACGAATAGCGGGAGATGGCGATGAGCAGTTCTTC.

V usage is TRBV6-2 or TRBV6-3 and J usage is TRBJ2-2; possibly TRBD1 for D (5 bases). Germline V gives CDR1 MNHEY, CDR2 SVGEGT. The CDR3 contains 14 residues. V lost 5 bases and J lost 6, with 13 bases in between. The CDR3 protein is CASSPRSGPGELFF. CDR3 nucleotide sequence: TGTGCCAGCAGTCCGCGATCAGGGCCCGGGGAGCTGTTTTTT.

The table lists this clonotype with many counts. Here the CDR3 reads CASSVTGNYGYTF. In nucleotides, the CDR3 is TGTGCCAGCAGCGTCACAGGGAACTATGGCTACACCTTC. V and J are TRBV6-1 and TRBJ1-2, with D possibly TRBD1 on 6 matching bases. Trimming took 6 bases from V and 2 from J, leaving 10 bases between them. This CDR3 region has 13 residues. Germline loops: CDR1 MNHNS, CDR2 SASEGT.

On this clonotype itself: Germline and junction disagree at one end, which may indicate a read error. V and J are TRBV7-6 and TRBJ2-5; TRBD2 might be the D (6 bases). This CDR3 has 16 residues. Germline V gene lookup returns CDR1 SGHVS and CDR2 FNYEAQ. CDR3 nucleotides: TGCGCCAGCAGCCAGAGCCCCGGGACTCACCAAGAGACCCAGTACTTC. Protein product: CASSQSPGTHQETQYF. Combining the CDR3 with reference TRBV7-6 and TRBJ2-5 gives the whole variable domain GAGVSQSPRYKVTKRGQDVALRCDPISGHVSLYWYRQALGQGPEFLTYFNYEAQQDKSGLPNDRFSAERPEGSISTLTIQRTEQRDSAMYRCASSQSPGTHQETQYFGPGTRLLVL.

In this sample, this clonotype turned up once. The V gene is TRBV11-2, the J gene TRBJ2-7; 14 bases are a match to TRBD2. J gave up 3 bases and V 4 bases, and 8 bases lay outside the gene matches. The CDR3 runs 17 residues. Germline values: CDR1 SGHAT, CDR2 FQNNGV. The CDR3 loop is CASSSLGTSGSRYEQYF. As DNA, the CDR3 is TGTGCCAGCAGCTCCCTAGGGACTAGCGGGAGCCGCTACGAGCAGTACTTC.

The CDR3 DNA reads TGCAGTGCTAGAGTACAGGGGGCAGGGGAGCAGTACTTC. This sequence encodes CSARVQGAGEQYF. The chain carries TRBV20-1 and TRBJ2-7, with 9 positions matching TRBD1. Losses at the gene ends were 1 base for V and 7 bases for J; bases not matched to a gene: 5. There are 13 residues in the CDR3. CDR1 and CDR2 (germline): DFQATT, SNEGSKA (reference sequence).

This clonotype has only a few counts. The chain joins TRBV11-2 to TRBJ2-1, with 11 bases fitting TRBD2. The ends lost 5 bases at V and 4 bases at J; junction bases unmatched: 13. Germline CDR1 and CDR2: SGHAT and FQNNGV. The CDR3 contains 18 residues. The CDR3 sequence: CASSPYRAGTSGYNEQFF. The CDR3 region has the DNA TGTGCCAGCAGCCCATATCGAGCCGGGACTAGCGGTTACAATGAGCAGTTCTTC. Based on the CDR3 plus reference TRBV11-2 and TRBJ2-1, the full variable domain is EAGVAQSPRYKIIEKRQSVAFWCNPISGHATLYWYQQILGQGPKLLIQFQNNGVVDDSQLPKDRFSAERLKGVDSTLKIQPAKLEDSAVYLCASSPYRAGTSGYNEQFFGPGTRLTVL.

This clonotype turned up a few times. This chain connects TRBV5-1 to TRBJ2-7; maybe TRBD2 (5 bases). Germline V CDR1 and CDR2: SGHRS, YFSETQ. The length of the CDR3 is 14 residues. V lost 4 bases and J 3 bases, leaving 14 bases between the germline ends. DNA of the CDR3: TGCGCCAGCAGCGTGAAAAGCGGTTTCTACGAGCAGTACTTC. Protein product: CASSVKSGFYEQYF.

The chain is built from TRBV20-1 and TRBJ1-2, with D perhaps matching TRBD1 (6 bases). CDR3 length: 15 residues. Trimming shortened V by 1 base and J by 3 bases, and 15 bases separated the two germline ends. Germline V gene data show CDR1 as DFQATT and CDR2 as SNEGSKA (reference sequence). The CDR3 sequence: CSARVGRGLDYGYTF. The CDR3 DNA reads TGCAGTGCTAGAGTCGGCAGGGGACTGGACTATGGCTACACCTTC.

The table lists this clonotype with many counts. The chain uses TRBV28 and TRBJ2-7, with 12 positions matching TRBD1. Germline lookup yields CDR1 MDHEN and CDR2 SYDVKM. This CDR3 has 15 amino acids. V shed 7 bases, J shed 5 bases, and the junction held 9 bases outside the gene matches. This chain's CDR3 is CASTPGTGGFDEQYF. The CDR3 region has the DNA TGTGCCAGCACCCCCGGGACAGGGGGCTTCGACGAGCAGTACTTC.

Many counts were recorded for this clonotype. The CDR3 DNA reads as TGTGCCAGCAGTGAAGGAGATCAGCCCCAGCATTTT. It specifies CASSEGDQPQHF. This chain uses TRBV2 with TRBJ1-5; D gene unclear. The germline gives CDR1 SNHLY, CDR2 FYNNEI. The CDR3 has 12 residues. The V and J ends lost 1 base and 5 bases respectively, with 3 bases between them.